This entry is about one TCR beta chain. This sequence may be a read error, since a much larger clone differs from it by one base. The data derive from a study of tumor-infiltrating lymphocytes in primary liver carcinoma. cDNA specific to TCR beta was made from 500 ng of total RNA, with a constant-region primer employed for priming. Researchers made the TCR beta libraries by running three nested multiplex PCR rounds with slightly modified ARM-PCR. Amplification in the first two PCR rounds was performed using TRBV1-TRBV30 forward primers and a C-beta reverse primer for roughly 10 cycles each. TCRdb fed the multiplex PCR reads into MiXCR, producing one record per CDR3 protein. The repertoire has about 84,000 distinct CDR3 sequences, 72% of them found once; the top ten carry 19%. Unsorted bulk tissue (about 18-30 mg) underwent RNA and DNA co-extraction. Germline V CDR1 and CDR2: SQVTM, ANQGSEA. The CDR3 loop spans 13 amino acids.

This TCR was recovered from a man aged 35 to 55 with primary liver carcinoma and hepatitis B virus infection. The sequenced sample was liver tumor tissue from sampling region 1. The sample's subset: tumor region T1, superior pole. V is TRBV29-1 and J is TRBJ2-7; D not resolved. The CDR3 coding sequence is TGCAGGGTTGAAAGCGTCCAGACCTACGAGCAGTACTTC. Translating it yields CRVESVQTYEQYF.